A selection of T cell receptor beta chains follows, all from one sample in a study of blood T cell repertoires in COVID-19. Here immunoSEQ multiplex PCR was the method, and the copy in TCRdb shows in-frame clones only, minus some. This table has about 170,000 clones, approximately 84% appearing once. Sequencing was carried out using peripheral blood. The source of these receptors is a man between 65 and 85 years old with active or convalescent COVID-19. Each CDR3 is given with its conserved first and last residue. A D gene is named only where the DNA matches it firmly. Expanded clones are given a class, and other clones once, few, many or no size at all.

TRBJ1-5 - once TRBV3-1/TRBV3-2 TGTGCCAGCAGCCCGACTTATACTGGCAATCAGCCCCAGCATTTT CASSPTYTGNQPQHF
TRBJ2-7 TRBD1 once TRBV7-3 TGTGCCAGCAGCTTAAAGGGAGGACAGGGGATCGAGCAGTACTTC CASSLKGGQGIEQYF
TRBJ1-5 - few TRBV3-1/TRBV3-2 TGTGCCAGCAGCCAAGGTGCGAAGCCCCAGCATTTT CASSQGAKPQHF
TRBJ2-3 TRBD2 - TRBV19 TGTGCCAGTAGTATCTTCTCAGCGGGAGATGGGGATACGCAGTATTTT CASSIFSAGDGDTQYF
TRBJ2-7 - - TRBV28 TGTGCCAGCAGTCCGCCGCTAGCGAGCTCCTACGAGCAGTACTTC CASSPPLASSYEQYF
TRBJ2-2 TRBD2 once TRBV9 TGTGCCAGCAGCGTAGGTAGCGGGAGGGTCACCGGGGAGCTGTTTTTT CASSVGSGRVTGELFF
TRBJ2-1 - - TRBV9 TGTGCCAGCAGCTCCAGGGACACCGACAATGAGCAGTTCTTC CASSSRDTDNEQFF
TRBJ2-4 - - TRBV28 TGTGCCAGCAGTTTACCCCTTCTAGCCAAAAACATTCAGTACTTC CASSLPLLAKNIQYF
TRBJ2-2 TRBD1 - TRBV5-1 TGCGCCAGCAGCTTGTACAGGGGGACCGGGGAGCTGTTTTTT CASSLYRGTGELFF
TRBJ2-1 - - TRBV5-5 TGTGCCAGCAGCTTGGCCCAACACGAAGAGCAGTTCTTC CASSLAQHEEQFF
TRBJ2-3 - - TRBV18 TGTGCCAGCTCACCGTGGGACACACGAGGCGATGATACGCAGTATTTT CASSPWDTRGDDTQYF